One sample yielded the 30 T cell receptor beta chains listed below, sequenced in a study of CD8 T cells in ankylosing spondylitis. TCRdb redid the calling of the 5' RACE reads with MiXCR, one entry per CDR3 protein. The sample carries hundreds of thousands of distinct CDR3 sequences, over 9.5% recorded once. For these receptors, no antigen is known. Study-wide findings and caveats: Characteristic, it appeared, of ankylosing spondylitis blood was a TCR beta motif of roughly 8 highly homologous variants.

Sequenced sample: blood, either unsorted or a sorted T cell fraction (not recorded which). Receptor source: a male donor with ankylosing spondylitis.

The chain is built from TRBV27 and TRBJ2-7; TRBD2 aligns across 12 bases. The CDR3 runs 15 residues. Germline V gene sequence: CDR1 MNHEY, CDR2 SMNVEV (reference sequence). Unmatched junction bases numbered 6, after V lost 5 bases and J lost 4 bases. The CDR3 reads CASSRTSGDYYEQYF. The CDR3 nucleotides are TGTGCCAGCAGTCGGACTAGCGGGGACTATTACGAGCAGTACTTC.

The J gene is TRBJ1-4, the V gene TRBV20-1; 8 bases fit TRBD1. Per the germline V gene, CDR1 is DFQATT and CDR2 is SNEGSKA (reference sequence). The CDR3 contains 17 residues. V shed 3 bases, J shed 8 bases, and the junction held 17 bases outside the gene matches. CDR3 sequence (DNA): TGCAGTGCTAGTCGCGGGTTTGGTGGGGACAGGCCAGAAAAACTGTTTTTT. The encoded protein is CSASRGFGGDRPEKLFF.

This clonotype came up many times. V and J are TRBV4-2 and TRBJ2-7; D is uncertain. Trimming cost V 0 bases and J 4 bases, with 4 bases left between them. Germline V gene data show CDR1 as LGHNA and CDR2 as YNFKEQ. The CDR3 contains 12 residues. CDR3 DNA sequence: TGTGCCAGCAGCCAAGACACTTACGAGCAGTACTTC. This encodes CASSQDTYEQYF.

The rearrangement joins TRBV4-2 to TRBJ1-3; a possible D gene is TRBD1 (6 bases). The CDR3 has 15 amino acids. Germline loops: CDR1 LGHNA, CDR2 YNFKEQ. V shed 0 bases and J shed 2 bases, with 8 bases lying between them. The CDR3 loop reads CASSQEGTPGNTIYF. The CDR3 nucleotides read TGTGCCAGCAGCCAAGAGGGGACACCTGGAAACACCATATATTTT.

CDR3: CASSDRSREDEQYF. CDR3 bases: TGCGCCAGCAGTGACAGGTCTCGGGAGGACGAGCAGTACTTC. The genes are TRBV10-2 and TRBJ2-7; 7 bases line up with TRBD2. The CDR3 is made up of 14 amino acids. Germline values: CDR1 WSHSY, CDR2 SAAADI. V dropped 3 bases and J dropped 5; count of bases not matched to a gene: 7.

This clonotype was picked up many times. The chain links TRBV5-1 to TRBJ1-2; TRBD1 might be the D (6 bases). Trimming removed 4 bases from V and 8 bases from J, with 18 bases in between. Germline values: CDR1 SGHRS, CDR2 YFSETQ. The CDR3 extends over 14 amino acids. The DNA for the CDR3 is TGCGCCAGCAGCCCCGGACAGCCCAGTATCGGCTACACCTTC. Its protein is CASSPGQPSIGYTF. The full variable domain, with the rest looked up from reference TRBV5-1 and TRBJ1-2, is KAGVTQTPRYLIKTRGQQVTLSCSPISGHRSVSWYQQTPGQGLQFLFEYFSETQRNKGNFPGRFSGRQFSNSRSEMNVSTLELGDSALYLCASSPGQPSIGYTFGSGTRLTVV.

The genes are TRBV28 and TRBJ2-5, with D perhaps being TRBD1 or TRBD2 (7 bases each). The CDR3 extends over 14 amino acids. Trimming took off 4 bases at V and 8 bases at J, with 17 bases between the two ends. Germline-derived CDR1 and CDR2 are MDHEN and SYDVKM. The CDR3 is CASSSPGGERTQYF. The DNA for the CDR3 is TGTGCCAGCAGTTCCCCAGGGGGGGAGCGAACCCAGTACTTC.

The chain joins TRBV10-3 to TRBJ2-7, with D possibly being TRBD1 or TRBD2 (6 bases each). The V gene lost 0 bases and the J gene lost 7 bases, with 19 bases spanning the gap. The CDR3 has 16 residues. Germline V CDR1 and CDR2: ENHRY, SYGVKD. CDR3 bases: TGTGCCATCAGTGAGTCGAGACGGGGGACAACGGGTGAGCAGTACTTC. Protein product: CAISESRRGTTGEQYF.

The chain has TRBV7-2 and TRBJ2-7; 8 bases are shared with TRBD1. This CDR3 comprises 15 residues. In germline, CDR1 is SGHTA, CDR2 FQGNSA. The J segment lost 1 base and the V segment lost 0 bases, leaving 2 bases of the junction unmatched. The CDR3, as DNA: TGTGCCAGCAGCTTAGCCTGGACAGGGTCCTACGAGCAGTACTTC. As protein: CASSLAWTGSYEQYF.

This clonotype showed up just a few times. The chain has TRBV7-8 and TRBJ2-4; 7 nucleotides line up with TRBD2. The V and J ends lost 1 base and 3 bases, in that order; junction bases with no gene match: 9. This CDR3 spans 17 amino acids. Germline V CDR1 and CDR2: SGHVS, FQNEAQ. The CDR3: CASSLGTRGVDKNIQYF. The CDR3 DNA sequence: TGTGCCAGCAGCTTAGGGACACGGGGGGTAGACAAAAACATTCAGTACTTC.

In DNA form, the CDR3 reads TGCAGTGCCCTGGGACTAGCGGGAAGGCCCCTTGGTAGCACAGATACGCAGTATTTT. It is translated as CSALGLAGRPLGSTDTQYF. This sequence joins TRBV20-1 and TRBJ2-3; 13 bases are a match to TRBD2. This CDR3 has 19 amino acids. Losses at the gene ends were 6 bases for V and 0 bases for J; bases not matched to a gene: 15. Germline CDR1 and CDR2: DFQATT and SNEGSKA (reference sequence).

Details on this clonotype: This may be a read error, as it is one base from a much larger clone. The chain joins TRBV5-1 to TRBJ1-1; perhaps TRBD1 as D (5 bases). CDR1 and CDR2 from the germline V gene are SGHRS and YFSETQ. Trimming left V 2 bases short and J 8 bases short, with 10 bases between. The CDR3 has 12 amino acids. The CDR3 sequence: CASSFAWGEAFF. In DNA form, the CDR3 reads TGCGCCAGCAGCTTTGCCTGGGGGGAAGCTTTCTTT. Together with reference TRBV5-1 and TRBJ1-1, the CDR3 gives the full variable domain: KAGVTQTPRYLIKTRGQQVTLSCSPISGHRSVSWYQQTPGQGLQFLFEYFSETQRNKGNFPGRFSGRQFSNSRSEMNVSTLELGDSALYLCASSFAWGEAFFGQGTRLTVV.

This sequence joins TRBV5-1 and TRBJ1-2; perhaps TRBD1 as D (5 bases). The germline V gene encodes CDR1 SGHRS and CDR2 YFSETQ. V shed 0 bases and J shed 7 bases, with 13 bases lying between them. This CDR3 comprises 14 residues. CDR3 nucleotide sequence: TGCGCCAGCAGCTTGGACAGGCTGAAAAGTGGCTACACCTTC. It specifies CASSLDRLKSGYTF.

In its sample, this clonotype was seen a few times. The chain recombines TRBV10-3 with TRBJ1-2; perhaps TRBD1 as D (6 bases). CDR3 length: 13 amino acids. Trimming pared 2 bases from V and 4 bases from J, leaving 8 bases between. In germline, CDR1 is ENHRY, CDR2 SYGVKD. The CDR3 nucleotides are TGTGCCATCAGTGAGACAGGGCTCTATGGCTACACCTTC. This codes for CAISETGLYGYTF.

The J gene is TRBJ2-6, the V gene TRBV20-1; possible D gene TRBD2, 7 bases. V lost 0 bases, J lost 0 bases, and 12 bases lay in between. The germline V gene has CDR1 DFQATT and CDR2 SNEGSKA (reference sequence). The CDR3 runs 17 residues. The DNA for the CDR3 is TGCAGTGCTAGAGATCCGAGGGGGGGCTCTGGGGCCAACGTCCTGACTTTC. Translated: CSARDPRGGSGANVLTF.

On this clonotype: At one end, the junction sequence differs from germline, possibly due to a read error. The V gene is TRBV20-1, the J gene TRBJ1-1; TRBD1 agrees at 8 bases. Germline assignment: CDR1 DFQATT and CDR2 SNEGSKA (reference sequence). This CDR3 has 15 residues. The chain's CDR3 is CSAREDHRGGTEAFF. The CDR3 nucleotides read TGCAGTGCCAGGGAAGACCACAGGGGGGGCACTGAAGCCTTCTTT.

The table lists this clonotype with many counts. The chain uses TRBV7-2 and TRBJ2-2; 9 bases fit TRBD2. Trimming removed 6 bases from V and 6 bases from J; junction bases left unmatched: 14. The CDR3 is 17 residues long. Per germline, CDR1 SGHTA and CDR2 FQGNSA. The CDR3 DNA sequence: TGTGCCAGCAGACCAACTCTAGCGGGACGAAAGGCCGGGGAGCTGTTTTTT. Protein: CASRPTLAGRKAGELFF. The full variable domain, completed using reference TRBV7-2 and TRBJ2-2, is GAGVSQSPSNKVTEKGKDVELRCDPISGHTALYWYRQSLGQGLEFLIYFQGNSAPDKSGLPSDRFSAERTGGSVSTLTIQRTQQEDSAVYLCASRPTLAGRKAGELFFGEGSRLTVL.

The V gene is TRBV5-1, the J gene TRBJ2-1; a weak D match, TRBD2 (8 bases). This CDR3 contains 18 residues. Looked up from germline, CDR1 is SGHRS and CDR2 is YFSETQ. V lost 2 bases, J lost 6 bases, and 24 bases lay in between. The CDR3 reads CASSLGAGGQIALNEQFF. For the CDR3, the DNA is TGCGCCAGCAGCTTAGGTGCGGGGGGACAGATAGCCCTCAATGAGCAGTTCTTC.

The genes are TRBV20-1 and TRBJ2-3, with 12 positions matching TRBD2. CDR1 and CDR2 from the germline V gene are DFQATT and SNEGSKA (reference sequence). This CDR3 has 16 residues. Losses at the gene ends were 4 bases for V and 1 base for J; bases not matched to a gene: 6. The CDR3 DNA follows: TGCAGTGCTAAGCCAAGGACTAGCGGGGGCACAGATACGCAGTATTTT. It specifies CSAKPRTSGGTDTQYF.

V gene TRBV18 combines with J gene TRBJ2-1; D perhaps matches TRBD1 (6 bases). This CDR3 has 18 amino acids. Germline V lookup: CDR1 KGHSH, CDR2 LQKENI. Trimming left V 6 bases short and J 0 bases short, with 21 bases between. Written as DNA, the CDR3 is TGTGCCAGCTCCGAAAGGAGGAGTGGGGGCAGCTCCTACAATGAGCAGTTCTTC. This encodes CASSERRSGGSSYNEQFF.

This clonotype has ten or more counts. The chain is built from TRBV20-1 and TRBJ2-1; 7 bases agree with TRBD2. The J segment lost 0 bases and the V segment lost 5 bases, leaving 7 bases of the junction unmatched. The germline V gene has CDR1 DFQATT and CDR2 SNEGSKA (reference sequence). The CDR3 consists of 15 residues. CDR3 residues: CSAQGGRGSYNEQFF. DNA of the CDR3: TGCAGTGCTCAGGGAGGGAGAGGCTCCTACAATGAGCAGTTCTTC.

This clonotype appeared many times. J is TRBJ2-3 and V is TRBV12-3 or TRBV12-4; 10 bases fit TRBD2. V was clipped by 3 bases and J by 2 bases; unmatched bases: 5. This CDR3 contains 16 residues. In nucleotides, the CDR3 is TGTGCCAGCAGTTTTACTAGCGGGAAAGACACAGATACGCAGTATTTT. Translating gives CASSFTSGKDTDTQYF.

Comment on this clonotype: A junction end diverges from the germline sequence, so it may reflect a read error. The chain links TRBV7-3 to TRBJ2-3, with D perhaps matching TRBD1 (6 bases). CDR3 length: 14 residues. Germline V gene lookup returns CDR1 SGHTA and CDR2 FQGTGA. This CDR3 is CASSITSGADTQYF. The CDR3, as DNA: TGTGCCAGCAGCATAACCTCAGGGGCAGATACGCAGTATTTT.

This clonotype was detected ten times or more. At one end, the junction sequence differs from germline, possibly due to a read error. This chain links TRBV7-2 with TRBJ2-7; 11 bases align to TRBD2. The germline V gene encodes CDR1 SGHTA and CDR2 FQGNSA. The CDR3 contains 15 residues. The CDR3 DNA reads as TGTGCCAGCAGTTTAGCGGGGGGGACCTCCTACGAGCAGTACTTC. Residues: CASSLAGGTSYEQYF.

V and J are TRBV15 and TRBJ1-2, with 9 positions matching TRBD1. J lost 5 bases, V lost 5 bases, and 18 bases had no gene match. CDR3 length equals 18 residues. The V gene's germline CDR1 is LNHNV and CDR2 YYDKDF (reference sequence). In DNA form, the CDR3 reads TGTGCCACCAGCCCCACGAATTCTCCCGGGACAGGGAGGTATGGCTACACCTTC. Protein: CATSPTNSPGTGRYGYTF.

The CDR3 here is CASSLALAGGTDTQYF. The CDR3 DNA reads TGTGCCAGCAGCTTAGCGCTGGCGGGAGGAACAGATACGCAGTATTTT. The chain links TRBV7-9 to TRBJ2-3; 8 bases agree with TRBD2. V shed 0 bases, J shed 3 bases, and the junction held 5 bases outside the gene matches. CDR3 length equals 16 residues. CDR1 SEHNR and CDR2 FQNEAQ come from the germline V gene (reference sequence).

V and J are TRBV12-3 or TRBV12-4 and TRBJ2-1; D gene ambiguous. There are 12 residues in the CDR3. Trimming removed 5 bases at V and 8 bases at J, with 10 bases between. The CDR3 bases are TGTGCCAGCAGTCCCGGAGTGGATGAGCAGTTCTTC. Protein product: CASSPGVDEQFF.

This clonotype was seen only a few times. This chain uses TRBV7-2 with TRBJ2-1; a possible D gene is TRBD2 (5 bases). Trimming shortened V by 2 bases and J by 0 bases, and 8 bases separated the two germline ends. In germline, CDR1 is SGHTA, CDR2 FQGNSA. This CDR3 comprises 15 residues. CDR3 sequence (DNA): TGTGCCAGCAGCTTAAACGGGAACTCCTACAATGAGCAGTTCTTC. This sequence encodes CASSLNGNSYNEQFF.

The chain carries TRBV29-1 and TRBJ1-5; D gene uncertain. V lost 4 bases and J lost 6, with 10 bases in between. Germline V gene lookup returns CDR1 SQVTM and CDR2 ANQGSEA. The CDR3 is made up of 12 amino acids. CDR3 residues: CSVVSAGQPQHF. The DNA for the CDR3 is TGCAGCGTTGTGTCAGCGGGTCAGCCCCAGCATTTT.

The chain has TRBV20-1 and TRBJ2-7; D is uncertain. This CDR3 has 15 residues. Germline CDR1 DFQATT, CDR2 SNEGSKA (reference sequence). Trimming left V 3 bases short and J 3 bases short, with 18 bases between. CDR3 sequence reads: CSASAGTPGYYEQYF. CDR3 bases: TGCAGTGCTAGTGCCGGAACACCTGGATACTACGAGCAGTACTTC.